This passage covers 28 T cell receptor beta chains from one sample sequenced in a study of blood T cell repertoires in COVID-19 (dated by TCRdb to 2018 to 2021). Preparation of the library involved the immunoSEQ multiplex PCR assay. Entries here come from immuneACCESS through TCRdb and include only in-frame sequences with V and J called. Some clones fail to appear in such tables; in the studies checked, an unresolved V gene covers under half of the shortfall, and the cause of the remainder is unknown. Here the sample has tens of thousands of clones; 80% to 85% occur a single time. The ten largest clonotypes hold 25% to 30% of the sample. Sequenced sample: peripheral blood. The receptors originated from a human donor in a cohort sampled during active COVID-19.

The chain carries TRBV21-1 and TRBJ2-3; TRBD1, the D gene given by the table, was not confirmed from the DNA. TRBV21-1 is labeled a pseudogene. This CDR3 is built from 16 residues. The chain's CDR3 is CASTRNQGFRTDTQYF. CDR3 DNA sequence: TGTGCCAGCACTAGGAACCAGGGTTTTCGCACAGATACGCAGTATTTT.

This clone has more than one count but fewer than ten. This sequence joins TRBV4-1 and TRBJ1-2, with D maybe TRBD1 (5 bases). Germline V gene sequence: CDR1 MGHRA, CDR2 YSYEKL. V was cut by 1 base and J by 5 bases, with 17 bases left in between. This CDR3 is built from 16 residues. This chain's CDR3 is CASSQVRGSTPYGYTF. The CDR3 DNA is TGCGCCAGCAGCCAAGTAAGGGGATCTACCCCTTATGGCTACACCTTC.

This clone occurred once. CDR3 protein: CASSQEGGSGNTIYF. Here the CDR3 DNA reads TGCGCCAGCAGCCAAGAAGGGGGCTCTGGAAACACCATATATTTT. The chain couples TRBV4-3 to TRBJ1-3, with D possibly matching TRBD1 (6 bases). V lost 0 bases and J 0 bases, leaving 6 bases between the germline ends. This CDR3 region has 15 residues. Germline loops: CDR1 LGHNA, CDR2 YSLEER.

The chain combines TRBV6-5 with TRBJ2-7; D ambiguous. V lost 7 bases to trimming and J lost 5 bases, with 21 bases between them. The CDR3 contains 15 residues. Germline CDR1 reads MNHEY; CDR2 reads SVGAGI. The CDR3 spells CASTSTTGLGDEQYF. The CDR3 bases are TGTGCCAGCACTTCGACCACGGGTCTCGGCGACGAGCAGTACTTC.

V gene TRBV6-1 combines with J gene TRBJ1-2; D is perhaps TRBD1 (6 bases). The V and J ends lost 2 bases and 3 bases respectively, with 31 bases between them. The CDR3 consists of 21 residues. In germline, CDR1 is MNHNS, CDR2 SASEGT. The CDR3 DNA reads TGTGCCAGCAGTGAATGGGGGATAACGAAACAGGGACGGGTTTGGGACTATGGCTACACCTTC. Protein sequence: CASSEWGITKQGRVWDYGYTF.

The rearrangement joins TRBV15 to TRBJ1-1; the D gene is possibly TRBD1 (5 bases). The CDR3 contains 14 residues. Germline V gene lookup returns CDR1 LNHNV and CDR2 YYDKDF (reference sequence). V gave up 1 base and J gave up 0 bases, with 6 bases separating them. The CDR3 nucleotides are TGTGCCACCAGCAGAGGGACAATGAACACTGAAGCTTTCTTT. This sequence encodes CATSRGTMNTEAFF.

In this sample, this clone turned up once. As DNA, the CDR3 is TGTGCCAGCAGAACCGCGGGGAGCACAGATACGCAGTATTTT. Translating gives CASRTAGSTDTQYF. This chain connects TRBV11-2 to TRBJ2-3, with D perhaps TRBD2 (6 bases). CDR1 and CDR2 from the germline V gene are SGHAT and FQNNGV. Trimming stripped 6 bases from V and 0 bases from J, with 10 bases between. The CDR3 covers 14 residues.

The chain couples TRBV27 to TRBJ2-7, with TRBD2 as a possible D gene (5 bases). Trimming removed 3 bases from V and 3 bases from J, with 12 bases in between. Germline V CDR1 and CDR2: MNHEY, SMNVEV (reference sequence). The CDR3 sequence is 14 residues long. CDR3 bases: TGTGCCAGCAGTTTTAACCACGGGATCTACGAGCAGTACTTC. Encoded protein: CASSFNHGIYEQYF.

This sequence joins TRBV3-1 (or the pseudogene TRBV3-2) and TRBJ2-1; TRBD2 aligns across 14 bases. With 3 bases clipped from V and 7 bases from J, the junction kept 5 bases outside the gene matches. Germline CDR1 and CDR2: LGHDT and YNNKEL (reference sequence). This CDR3 spans 16 amino acids. CDR3 loop: CASSQPTSGGANEQFF. The CDR3 DNA follows: TGTGCCAGCAGCCAGCCGACTAGCGGGGGGGCTAATGAGCAGTTCTTC.

The genes are TRBV7-3 and TRBJ2-1; 11 bases agree with TRBD2. With V trimmed by 1 base and J by 4 bases, 12 bases remained unmatched. This CDR3 comprises 19 residues. CDR1 and CDR2 (germline): SGHTA, FQGTGA. Here the CDR3 reads CASSLIPPTLAGEYNEQFF. Written as DNA, the CDR3 is TGTGCCAGCAGCTTAATCCCCCCCACACTAGCGGGGGAGTACAATGAGCAGTTCTTC. The variable domain in full, completed from reference TRBV7-3 and TRBJ2-1, reads GAGVSQTPSNKVTEKGKYVELRCDPISGHTALYWYRQSLGQGPEFLIYFQGTGAADDSGLPNDRFFAVRPEGSVSTLKIQRTERGDSAVYLCASSLIPPTLAGEYNEQFFGPGTRLTVL.

The chain carries TRBV12-3 or TRBV12-4 and TRBJ1-1; D gene ambiguous. The ends were cut back, 6 bases at V and 1 base at J, with 9 bases in the middle. The CDR3 has 13 residues. CDR3 nucleotide sequence: TGTGCCAGCAGATCCGGCGGGAACACTGAAGCTTTCTTT. It translates to CASRSGGNTEAFF.

This chain joins TRBV3-1 (or the pseudogene TRBV3-2) and TRBJ1-3, with a possible D match to TRBD1 (6 bases). Deletions cut 5 bases from V and 0 bases from J, with 20 bases between. The germline CDR1 and CDR2 sequences are LGHDT and YNNKEL (reference sequence). This CDR3 spans 18 amino acids. CDR3 bases: TGTGCCAGCAGCGCGCTTGACAGGCAGAGAGCCTCTGGAAACACCATATATTTT. Translated, it gives CASSALDRQRASGNTIYF.

The rearrangement joins TRBV6-5 to TRBJ2-2; TRBD2 agrees at 10 bases. The CDR3 loop spans 15 amino acids. J lost 1 base, V lost 6 bases, and 2 bases had no gene match. Germline loops: CDR1 MNHEY, CDR2 SVGAGI. The CDR3 DNA reads TGTGCCAGCAGATCTAGCGGGGGGAACACCGGGGAGCTGTTTTTT. It yields the protein CASRSSGGNTGELFF.

The J gene is TRBJ2-4, the V gene TRBV28; D remains ambiguous. The CDR3 covers 15 residues. Germline CDR1 and CDR2: MDHEN and SYDVKM. Trimming left V 5 bases short and J 0 bases short, with 11 bases between. The CDR3 sequence: CASSTAELAKNIQYF. The CDR3 nucleotides read TGTGCCAGCAGTACCGCCGAGTTAGCCAAAAACATTCAGTACTTC.

The gene calls are TRBV7-9 and TRBJ1-1, with a tentative D call TRBD1 (6 bases). The CDR3 length is 13 residues. Germline loops: CDR1 SEHNR, CDR2 FQNEAQ (reference sequence). Trimming left V 3 bases short and J 5 bases short, with 10 bases between. CDR3 loop: CASSFYRDTEAFF. The CDR3 coding sequence is TGTGCCAGCAGCTTCTACAGGGATACTGAAGCTTTCTTT.

The chain links TRBV9 to TRBJ1-1; D perhaps matches TRBD1 (6 bases). V was cut by 0 bases and J by 1 base, with 7 bases left in between. This CDR3 has 14 residues. Germline V lookup: CDR1 SGDLS, CDR2 YYNGEE. The CDR3 loop reads CASSVEGQNTEAFF. The DNA of the CDR3 is TGTGCCAGCAGCGTAGAGGGACAGAACACTGAAGCTTTCTTT.

This clone was recorded once. The V call is TRBV5-4, the J call TRBJ2-7; a weak D match, TRBD1 (6 bases). The V gene's germline CDR1 is SGHNT and CDR2 YYREEE (reference sequence). This CDR3 region has 13 residues. Trimming pared 3 bases from V and 7 bases from J, leaving 14 bases between. The CDR3 region is CASSSGTQGEQYF. In nucleotides, the CDR3 is TGTGCCAGCAGCTCCGGGACCCAGGGGGAGCAGTACTTC.

V is TRBV15 and J is TRBJ2-7; D might be TRBD1 (6 bases). V shed 0 bases and J shed 2 bases, with 11 bases lying between them. The germline gives CDR1 LNHNV, CDR2 YYDKDF (reference sequence). The CDR3 covers 15 residues. CDR3 sequence reads: CATSRDLGAAYEQYF. DNA of the CDR3: TGTGCCACCAGCAGAGATCTGGGGGCGGCCTACGAGCAGTACTTC.

V gene TRBV5-1 combines with J gene TRBJ2-3; perhaps TRBD1 as D (5 bases). With 5 bases removed from V and 0 bases from J, the gap between germline ends came to 16 bases. The germline V gene encodes CDR1 SGHRS and CDR2 YFSETQ. CDR3 length: 16 amino acids. For the CDR3, the DNA is TGCGCCAGCAGTTGGGGCCGGGTCTCTAGCACAGATACGCAGTATTTT. It translates to CASSWGRVSSTDTQYF. The full variable domain, with the rest looked up from reference TRBV5-1 and TRBJ2-3, is KAGVTQTPRYLIKTRGQQVTLSCSPISGHRSVSWYQQTPGQGLQFLFEYFSETQRNKGNFPGRFSGRQFSNSRSEMNVSTLELGDSALYLCASSWGRVSSTDTQYFGPGTRLTVL.

This chain links TRBV5-6 with TRBJ2-5; 9 bases align to TRBD1. This CDR3 region has 17 residues. Trimming took 4 bases from V and 0 from J; bases not matched to a gene: 10. Germline V gene lookup returns CDR1 SGHDT and CDR2 YYEEEE. In DNA, the CDR3 is TGTGCCAGCAGCCCCCAAGGCGGGACAGGGTACCAAGAGACCCAGTACTTC. As protein: CASSPQGGTGYQETQYF.

This chain links TRBV15 with TRBJ2-3; D is perhaps TRBD1 (6 bases). Deletions cut 9 bases from V and 0 bases from J, with 13 bases between. The CDR3 is made up of 14 amino acids. Germline loops: CDR1 LNHNV, CDR2 YYDKDF (reference sequence). CDR3 in amino acids: CATRRQASTDTQYF. Written as DNA, the CDR3 is TGTGCCACAAGGCGACAGGCGAGCACAGATACGCAGTATTTT.

The chain is built from TRBV29-1 and TRBJ2-1; 15 positions agree with TRBD2. The CDR3 extends over 14 amino acids. Losses at the gene ends were 7 bases for V and 10 bases for J; bases not matched to a gene: 8. Germline V gene sequence: CDR1 SQVTM, CDR2 ANQGSEA. The CDR3 spells CSARGLAGGWEQFF. As DNA, the CDR3 is TGCAGCGCCCGGGGACTAGCGGGGGGCTGGGAGCAGTTCTTC.

The chain couples TRBV25-1 to TRBJ2-7; D is ambiguous. This CDR3 spans 14 amino acids. Germline CDR1 and CDR2: MGHDK and SYGVNS. Trimming removed 4 bases from V and 0 bases from J, with 10 bases in between. CDR3 sequence (DNA): TGTGCCAGCAGTGCCTTAGTGAGCTCCTACGAGCAGTACTTC. Translated, it gives CASSALVSSYEQYF.

The chain combines TRBV5-1 with TRBJ2-7; D is perhaps TRBD2 (7 bases). The CDR3 has 15 residues. V shed 3 bases and J shed 3 bases, with 16 bases lying between them. Germline V CDR1 and CDR2: SGHRS, YFSETQ. The CDR3 protein is CASSSAAGAVYEQYF. Here the CDR3 DNA reads TGCGCCAGCAGCTCCGCTGCGGGGGCCGTCTACGAGCAGTACTTC.

This clone showed up just once. CDR3 in amino acids: CASSESGGEAFF. CDR3 nucleotide sequence: TGCGCCAGCAGTGAGTCTGGCGGTGAAGCTTTCTTT. The V and J genes are TRBV10-1 and TRBJ1-1; D gene ambiguous. The germline gives CDR1 WNHNN, CDR2 SYGVQD (reference sequence). The V gene lost 0 bases and the J gene lost 7 bases, with 6 bases spanning the gap. The CDR3 is 12 residues long.

The rearrangement joins TRBV19 to TRBJ1-2; 9 nucleotides align to TRBD1. The ends lost 4 bases at V and 2 bases at J; junction bases unmatched: 5. The CDR3 runs to 15 residues. Germline lookup yields CDR1 LNHDA and CDR2 SQIVND (reference sequence). The CDR3 region is CASSRGTGPNYGYTF. DNA of the CDR3: TGTGCCAGTAGTAGAGGGACAGGGCCCAACTATGGCTACACCTTC. Drawing the rest from reference TRBV19 and TRBJ1-2, the complete variable domain is DGGITQSPKYLFRKEGQNVTLSCEQNLNHDAMYWYRQDPGQGLRLIYYSQIVNDFQKGDIAEGYSVSREKKESFPLTVTSAQKNPTAFYLCASSRGTGPNYGYTFGSGTRLTVV.

The chain is built from TRBV6-2 or TRBV6-3 and TRBJ1-4; no definite D call. This CDR3 comprises 14 residues. Germline lookup yields CDR1 MNHEY and CDR2 SVGEGT. V lost 4 bases, J lost 3 bases, and 9 bases lay in between. CDR3 in DNA: TGTGCCAGCAGTTCGAGCGGAGCTAATGAAAAACTGTTTTTT. Translation: CASSSSGANEKLFF.

The V gene is TRBV4-2, the J gene TRBJ2-5; 7 bases are shared with TRBD1. Unmatched junction bases numbered 8, after V lost 2 bases and J lost 2 bases. CDR1 and CDR2 from the germline V gene are LGHNA and YNFKEQ. CDR3 size: 16 residues. CDR3 coding DNA: TGTGCCAGCAGCCAATTTCCCACAGGGGAACAAGAGACCCAGTACTTC. As protein: CASSQFPTGEQETQYF.